Listed here is a single T cell receptor (beta chain). Its specificity is unknown. This entry belongs to a study of OX40 agonist ivuxolimab in advanced cancers. Study summary: Patients enrolled in dose escalation were diagnosed with hepatocellular carcinoma, melanoma, renal cell or head and neck cancer. Study-wide results and limits: Among patients with partial responses at 0.1-3.0 mg/kg, clonal expansion was among the lowest.

The repertoire was sequenced with immunoSEQ multiplex PCR; TCRdb's copy has only in-frame clones and lacks some. In the table there are fewer than 120,000 clones, roughly 87% of which are singletons. This receptor was taken from an adult with an advanced solid tumor such as melanoma, head and neck, liver or kidney cancer. The input for sequencing was CD4+ or CD8+ T cells sorted from blood, taken in a trial of the OX40 agonist ivuxolimab.

The CDR3 loop is CAWSIWGALEAFF. The CDR3 nucleotides read TGTGCCTGGAGTATCTGGGGGGCCTTAGAAGCTTTCTTT. The rearrangement uses TRBV30 and TRBJ1-1, with a weak D call TRBD1 (6 bases). CDR1 is GTSNPN, CDR2 SVGIG, per germline (reference sequence). The V gene lost 2 bases and the J gene lost 8 bases, with 15 bases spanning the gap. The CDR3 covers 13 residues.